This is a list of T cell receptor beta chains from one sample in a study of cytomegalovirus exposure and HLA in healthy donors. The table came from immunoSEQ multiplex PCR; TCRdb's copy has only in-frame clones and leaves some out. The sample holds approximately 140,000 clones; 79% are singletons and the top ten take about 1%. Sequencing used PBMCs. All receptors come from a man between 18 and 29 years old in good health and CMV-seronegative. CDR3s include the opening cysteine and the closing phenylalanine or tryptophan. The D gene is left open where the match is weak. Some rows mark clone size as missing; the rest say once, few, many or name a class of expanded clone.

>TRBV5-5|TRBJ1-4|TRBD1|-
CASSPEPGQTNEKLFF
TGTGCCAGCAGCCCCGAACCGGGACAGACGAATGAAAAACTGTTTTTT
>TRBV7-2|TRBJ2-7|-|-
CASSFPGYEQYF
TGTGCCAGCAGCTTCCCAGGGTATGAGCAGTACTTC
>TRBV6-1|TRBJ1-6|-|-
CASSTRTASSSPLHF
TGTGCCAGCAGTACGCGGACAGCTTCCAGTTCACCCCTCCACTTT
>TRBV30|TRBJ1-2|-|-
CASIRDNNYGYTF
TGTGCCTCGATCCGGGACAACAACTATGGCTACACCTTC
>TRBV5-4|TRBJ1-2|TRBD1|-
CASSIPGTDYGYTF
TGTGCCAGCAGCATCCCCGGGACAGATTATGGCTACACCTTC
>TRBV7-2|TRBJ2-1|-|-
CASSLSGGTVYNEQFF
TGTGCCAGCAGCTTAAGTGGTGGCACCGTATACAATGAGCAGTTCTTC
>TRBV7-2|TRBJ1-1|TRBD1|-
CASSTPIGGQGRTEAFF
TGTGCCAGCAGCACACCCATTGGGGGACAGGGGAGGACTGAAGCTTTCTTT
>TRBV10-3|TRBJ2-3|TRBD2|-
CAISGTSGGFPSTDTQYF
TGTGCCATCAGCGGGACTAGCGGGGGTTTCCCTAGCACAGATACGCAGTATTTT
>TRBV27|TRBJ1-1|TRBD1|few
CASRLSQGANTEAFF
TGTGCCAGCAGACTAAGTCAGGGGGCGAACACTGAAGCTTTCTTT
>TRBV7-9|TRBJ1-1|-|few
CASSRWRVNTEAFF
TGTGCCAGCAGCCGGTGGAGGGTGAACACTGAAGCTTTCTTT